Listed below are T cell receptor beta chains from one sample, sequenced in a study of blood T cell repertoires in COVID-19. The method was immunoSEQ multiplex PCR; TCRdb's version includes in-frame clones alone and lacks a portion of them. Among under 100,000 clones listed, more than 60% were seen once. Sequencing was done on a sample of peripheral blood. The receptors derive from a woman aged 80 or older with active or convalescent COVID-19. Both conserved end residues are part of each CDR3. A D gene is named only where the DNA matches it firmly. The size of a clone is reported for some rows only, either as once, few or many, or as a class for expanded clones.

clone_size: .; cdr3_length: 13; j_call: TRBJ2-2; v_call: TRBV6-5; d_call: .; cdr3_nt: TGTGCCGAGGGGGAATTTGACACCGGGGAGCTGTTTTTT; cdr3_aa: CAEGEFDTGELFF
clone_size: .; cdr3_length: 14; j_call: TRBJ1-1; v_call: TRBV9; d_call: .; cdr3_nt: TGTGCCAGCAGCGTCATGGCCCGGGGAACTGAAGCTTTCTTT; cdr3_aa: CASSVMARGTEAFF
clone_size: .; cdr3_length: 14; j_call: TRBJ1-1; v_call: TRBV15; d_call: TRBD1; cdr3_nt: TGTGCCACCAGCGGCGGACAGGGTAGCACTGAAGCTTTCTTT; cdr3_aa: CATSGGQGSTEAFF
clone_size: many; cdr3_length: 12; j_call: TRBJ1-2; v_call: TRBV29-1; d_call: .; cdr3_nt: TGCAGCGTTGAGGTCTGGGACTCTGGCTACACCTTC; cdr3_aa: CSVEVWDSGYTF
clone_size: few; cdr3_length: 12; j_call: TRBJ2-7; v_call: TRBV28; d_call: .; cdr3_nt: TGTGCCAGCAGTTTATTAGAGGCCGAGCAGTACTTC; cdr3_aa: CASSLLEAEQYF
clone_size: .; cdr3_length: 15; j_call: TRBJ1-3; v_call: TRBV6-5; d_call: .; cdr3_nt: TGTGCCAGCAGTTACGGGGGGTTAACTGGAAACACCATATATTTT; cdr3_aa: CASSYGGLTGNTIYF
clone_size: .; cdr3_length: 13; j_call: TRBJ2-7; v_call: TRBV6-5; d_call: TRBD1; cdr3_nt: TGTGCCAGCAGTTCAGGGGGCTCCTACGAGCAGTACTTC; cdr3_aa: CASSSGGSYEQYF
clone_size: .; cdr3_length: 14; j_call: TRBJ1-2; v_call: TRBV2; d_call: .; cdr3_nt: TGTGCCAGCAGTGTTAAACCTCCCGGCTATGGCTACACCTTC; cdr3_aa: CASSVKPPGYGYTF
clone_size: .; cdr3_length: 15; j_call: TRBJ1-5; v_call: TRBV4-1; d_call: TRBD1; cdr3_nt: TGCGCCAGCAGCCAGGGACAGGGGGGGGGTCAGCCCCAGCATTTT; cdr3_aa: CASSQGQGGGQPQHF
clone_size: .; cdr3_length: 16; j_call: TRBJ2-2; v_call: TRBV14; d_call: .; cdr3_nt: TGTGCCAGCAGCCAACAGAAAACAGGGCCAACCGGGGAGCTGTTTTTT; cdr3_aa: CASSQQKTGPTGELFF
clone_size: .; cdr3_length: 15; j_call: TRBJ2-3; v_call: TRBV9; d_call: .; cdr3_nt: TGTGCCAGCAGCGTAGCAGGCCCGGCCCAGGATACGCAGTATTTT; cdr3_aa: CASSVAGPAQDTQYF
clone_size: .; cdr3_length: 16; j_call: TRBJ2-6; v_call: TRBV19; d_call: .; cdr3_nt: TGTGCCAGTAGTCCCCGACAGAACTCTGGGGCCAACGTCCTGACTTTC; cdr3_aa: CASSPRQNSGANVLTF
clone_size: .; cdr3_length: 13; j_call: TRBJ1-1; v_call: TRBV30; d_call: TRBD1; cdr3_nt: TGTGCCTGGAGCCGGGACAGGGGGACTGAAGCTTTCTTT; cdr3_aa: CAWSRDRGTEAFF
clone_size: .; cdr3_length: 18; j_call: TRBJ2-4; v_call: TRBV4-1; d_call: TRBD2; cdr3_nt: TGCGCCAGCAGCCAAGATTCACAACTAGCGGGGCTTAAAAACATTCAGTACTTC; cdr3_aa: CASSQDSQLAGLKNIQYF
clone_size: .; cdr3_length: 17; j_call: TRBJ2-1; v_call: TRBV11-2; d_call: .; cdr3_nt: TGTGCCAGCAGCTTACGTGGGGCGGCTAGCTCCTACAATGAGCAGTTCTTC; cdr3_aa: CASSLRGAASSYNEQFF
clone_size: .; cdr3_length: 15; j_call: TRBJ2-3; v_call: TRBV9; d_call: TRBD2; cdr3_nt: TGTGCCAGCAGCGTTCAAGCGGGGGGGTACGATACGCAGTATTTT; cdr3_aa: CASSVQAGGYDTQYF
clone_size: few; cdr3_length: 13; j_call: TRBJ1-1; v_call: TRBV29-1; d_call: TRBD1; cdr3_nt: TGCAGCACAAGACAGGGAGTTAGTACTGAAGCTTTCTTT; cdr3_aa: CSTRQGVSTEAFF
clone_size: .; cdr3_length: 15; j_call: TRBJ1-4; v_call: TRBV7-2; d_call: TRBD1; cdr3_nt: TGTGCCAGCAGCCCCGGGACAGCAACTAATGAAAAACTGTTTTTT; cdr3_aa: CASSPGTATNEKLFF
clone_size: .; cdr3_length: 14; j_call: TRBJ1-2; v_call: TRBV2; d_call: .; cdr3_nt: TGTGCCAGCAGGATTGGAGGGGATAACTATGGCTACACCTTC; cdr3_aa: CASRIGGDNYGYTF
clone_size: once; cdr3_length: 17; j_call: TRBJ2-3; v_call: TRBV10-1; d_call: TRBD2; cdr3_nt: TGCGCCAGCAGAGAGAGGACTAGCGGGGAGCGCACAGATACGCAGTATTTT; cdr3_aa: CASRERTSGERTDTQYF
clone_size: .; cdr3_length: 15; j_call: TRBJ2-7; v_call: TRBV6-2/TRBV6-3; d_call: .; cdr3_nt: TGTGCCAGCAGTTACCCCCTGGGGGGGCACTACGAGCAGTACTTC; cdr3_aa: CASSYPLGGHYEQYF
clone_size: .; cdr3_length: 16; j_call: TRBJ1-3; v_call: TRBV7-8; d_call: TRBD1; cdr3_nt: TGTGCCAGCAGCTTTCCACTCCGGGACAGTGGAAACACCATATATTTT; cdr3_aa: CASSFPLRDSGNTIYF
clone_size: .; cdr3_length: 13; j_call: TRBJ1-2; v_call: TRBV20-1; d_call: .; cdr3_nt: TGCAGTGCTAGTTCGGGGGCTAACTATGGCTACACCTTC; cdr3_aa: CSASSGANYGYTF
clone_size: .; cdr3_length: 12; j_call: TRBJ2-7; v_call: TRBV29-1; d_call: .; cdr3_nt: TGCAGCGTTCAGGGGTCTACCTACGAGCAGTACTTC; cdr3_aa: CSVQGSTYEQYF
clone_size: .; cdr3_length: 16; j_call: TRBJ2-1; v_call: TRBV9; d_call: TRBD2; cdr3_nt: TGTGCCAGCAGCTTTCGACTAGCGGGGAGCTACAATGAGCAGTTCTTC; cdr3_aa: CASSFRLAGSYNEQFF
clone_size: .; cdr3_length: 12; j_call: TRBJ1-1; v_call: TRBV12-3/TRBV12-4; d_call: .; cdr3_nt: TGTGCCAGCAGGTTACGGGAGACTGAAGCTTTCTTT; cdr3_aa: CASRLRETEAFF
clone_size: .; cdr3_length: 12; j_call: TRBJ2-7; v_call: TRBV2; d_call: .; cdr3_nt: TGTGCCAGCAGGGTCGGGGGCTACGAGCAGTACTTC; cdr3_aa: CASRVGGYEQYF
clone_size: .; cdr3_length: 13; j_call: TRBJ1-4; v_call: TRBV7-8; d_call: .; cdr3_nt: TGTGCCAGCAGCTTAGAAGGCGGGGAAAAACTGTTTTTT; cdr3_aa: CASSLEGGEKLFF
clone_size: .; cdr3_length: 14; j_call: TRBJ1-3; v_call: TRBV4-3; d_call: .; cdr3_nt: TGCGCCAGCAGCCCAGGAAGCTCTGGAAACACCATATATTTT; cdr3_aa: CASSPGSSGNTIYF
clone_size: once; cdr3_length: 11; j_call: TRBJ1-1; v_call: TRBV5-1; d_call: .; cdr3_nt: TGCGCCAGCAGCTTGGGACAGGAAGCTTTCTTT; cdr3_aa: CASSLGQEAFF
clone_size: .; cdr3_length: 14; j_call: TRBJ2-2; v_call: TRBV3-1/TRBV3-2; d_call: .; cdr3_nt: TGTGCCAGCAGCCAAGGTCGGGGGATCGGGGAGCTGTTTTTT; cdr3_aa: CASSQGRGIGELFF
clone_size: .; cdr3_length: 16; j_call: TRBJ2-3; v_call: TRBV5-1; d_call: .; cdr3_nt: TGCGCCAGCAGCTTGGGGGCTAGCGAGGACACAGATACGCAGTATTTT; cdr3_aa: CASSLGASEDTDTQYF